This TCR beta chain comes out of a study of T-cell reconstitution after alpha-beta-depleted transplantation in children. Trimming stripped 1 base from V and 1 base from J, with 13 bases between. Germline CDR1 SGHAT, CDR2 FQNNGV. The CDR3 has 16 amino acids. This clonotype was detected ten times or more. Construction of the TCRbeta library involved unique molecular identifiers. TCRdb itself ran the PCR reads through MiXCR, one entry per CDR3 protein. The top ten clones hold over 30% of a sample with roughly 52,000 distinct CDR3 sequences, less than 6% of them seen once. The chain recombines TRBV11-2 with TRBJ1-1; D ambiguous. The receptor was derived from a female patient aged 2-10 years who had a stem cell transplant for aplastic anemia, so the T cells may come from the graft donor. The input for sequencing was PBMCs, mostly from graft donor cells, taken 60 days after TCRalphabeta/CD19-depleted stem cell transplant. CDR3 sequence: CASSLGMVAKNTEAFF. The CDR3 bases are TGTGCCAGCAGCTTAGGAATGGTGGCTAAGAACACTGAAGCTTTCTTT.